One and the same sample provided the 14 T cell receptor beta chains below, sequenced in a study of beta chain features in type 1 diabetes. The investigators reverse transcribed all of the isolated RNA, so they sequenced expressed TCRB transcripts. Some clones are missing from TCRdb's copy, which holds only in-frame ones; the method was immunoSEQ multiplex PCR. Of 450,000 or so clones listed, about an eighth were seen once; the top ten hold 0.04% to 0.05%. The sequenced sample was naive CD4+ T cells from blood. The origin of the receptors is a woman aged 18-35 years in good health.

This clone was detected a few times. Different DNA sequences within this sample yield the same CDR3. The chain couples TRBV9 to TRBJ2-3; no reliable D call. The CDR3 contains 13 residues. Germline V CDR1 and CDR2: SGDLS, YYNGEE. The V gene lost 0 bases and the J gene lost 6 bases, with 8 bases spanning the gap. The CDR3 protein is CASSVGPTDTQYF. The CDR3 nucleotides are TGTGCCAGCAGCGTAGGTCCGACGGATACGCAGTATTTT.

The gene calls are TRBV27 and TRBJ2-3; a possible D gene is TRBD1 (5 bases). CDR1 is MNHEY and CDR2 is SMNVEV in the germline V gene (reference sequence). V was trimmed by 5 bases and J by 2 bases, leaving 17 bases between them. The CDR3 length is 16 residues. The CDR3 DNA sequence: TGTGCCAGCAGTCCGCCCCTAGGGGCATCCACAGATACGCAGTATTTT. Translating gives CASSPPLGASTDTQYF.

There are a few counts of this clone. The V call is TRBV9, the J call TRBJ2-7, with 7 nucleotides matching TRBD1. CDR3 length: 14 residues. CDR1 SGDLS and CDR2 YYNGEE come from the germline V gene. The V segment lost 3 bases and the J segment 4 bases; nucleotides outside the gene matches: 7. CDR3 DNA sequence: TGTGCCAGCAGCGAGGGGGACAGAGGATACGAGCAGTACTTC. As protein: CASSEGDRGYEQYF.

This clone showed up just a few times. This rearrangement joins TRBV5-1 to TRBJ2-5, with D possibly TRBD1 on 6 matching bases. Between the trimmed V and J ends, which lost 7 bases and 5 bases, there was a span of 12 bases. The CDR3 runs to 12 residues. The germline CDR1 and CDR2 sequences are SGHRS and YFSETQ. DNA for the CDR3: TGCGCCAGCGGCAGGGGAGCGGAGACCCAGTACTTC. It codes for CASGRGAETQYF. The full variable domain, its missing parts supplied by reference TRBV5-1 and TRBJ2-5, is KAGVTQTPRYLIKTRGQQVTLSCSPISGHRSVSWYQQTPGQGLQFLFEYFSETQRNKGNFPGRFSGRQFSNSRSEMNVSTLELGDSALYLCASGRGAETQYFGPGTRLLVL.

The sample holds a few counts of this clone. The chain employs TRBV6-5 and TRBJ2-1; a weak D match, TRBD2 (7 bases). Germline CDR1 is MNHEY and CDR2 is SVGAGI. V lost 2 bases and J 4 bases, leaving 12 bases between the germline ends. CDR3 length: 15 residues. CDR3 nucleotides: TGTGCCAGCAGTTACGGGGGGGCCGTGTACAATGAGCAGTTCTTC. Amino acids: CASSYGGAVYNEQFF.

This chain joins TRBV6-1 and TRBJ2-7; D not resolved. V lost 4 bases, J lost 3 bases, and 10 bases lay in between. This CDR3 has 13 amino acids. CDR1 MNHNS and CDR2 SASEGT come from the germline V gene. CDR3: CASSANSIYEQYV. The CDR3 nucleotides are TGTGCCAGCAGTGCCAACTCCATCTACGAGCAGTACGTC.

The genes are TRBV18 and TRBJ2-7, with D tentatively TRBD1 (6 bases). V dropped 3 bases and J dropped 3 bases, with 21 bases sitting between them. CDR3 size: 17 residues. Germline assignment: CDR1 KGHSH and CDR2 LQKENI. Here the CDR3 reads CASSPGAFVDPIYEQYF. In DNA form, the CDR3 reads TGTGCCAGCTCACCGGGGGCGTTCGTGGATCCCATCTACGAGCAGTACTTC.

The V call is TRBV25-1, the J call TRBJ2-3; perhaps TRBD1 as D (6 bases). The germline V gene encodes CDR1 MGHDK and CDR2 SYGVNS. The V and J ends lost 3 bases and 4 bases respectively, with 11 bases between them. The CDR3 is 14 residues long. CDR3: CASSDHRVSDTQYF. The CDR3 nucleotides read TGTGCCAGCAGTGATCACAGGGTTTCAGATACGCAGTATTTT. Filled out from reference TRBV25-1 and TRBJ2-3, the complete variable domain reads EADIYQTPRYLVIGTGKKITLECSQTMGHDKMYWYQQDPGMELHLIHYSYGVNSTEKGDLSSESTVSRIRTEHFPLTLESARPSHTSQYLCASSDHRVSDTQYFGPGTRLTVL.

CDR3 region: CSARQRIQYF. CDR3 in DNA: TGCAGTGCTAGGCAGCGCATTCAGTACTTC. The rearrangement links TRBV20-1 to TRBJ2-4, with D unresolved. Trimming took 3 bases from V and 9 from J, leaving 6 bases between them. Germline CDR1 and CDR2: DFQATT and SNEGSKA (reference sequence). The CDR3 consists of 10 residues.

This clone has more than one count but fewer than ten. J is TRBJ1-2 and V is TRBV30; D unclear. Per germline, CDR1 GTSNPN and CDR2 SVGIG (reference sequence). The V and J ends lost 2 bases and 4 bases respectively, with 11 bases between them. The CDR3 has 13 amino acids. CDR3 sequence: CAWSLGLAYGYTF. The CDR3 DNA is TGTGCCTGGAGTCTCGGGCTTGCCTATGGCTACACCTTC.

Here the CDR3 reads CASSLNPNTGELFF. For the CDR3, the DNA is TGTGCCAGCAGCTTAAATCCCAACACCGGGGAGCTGTTTTTT. The chain carries TRBV7-3 and TRBJ2-2; D is unclear. V lost 1 base to trimming and J lost 2 bases, with 5 bases between them. The CDR3 covers 14 residues. The germline V gene encodes CDR1 SGHTA and CDR2 FQGTGA.

This clone was detected a few times. V usage is TRBV5-1 and J usage is TRBJ2-5, with D unresolved. The CDR3 loop spans 15 amino acids. V was pared by 0 bases and J by 0 bases, with 9 bases between. The germline V gene has CDR1 SGHRS and CDR2 YFSETQ. The CDR3 sequence is CASSLGQRNQETQYF. The CDR3, as DNA: TGCGCCAGCAGCTTGGGCCAGAGAAACCAAGAGACCCAGTACTTC.

J is TRBJ2-7 and V is TRBV28; a possible D gene is TRBD2 (6 bases). Trimming left V 6 bases short and J 0 bases short, with 9 bases between. Germline V gene sequence: CDR1 MDHEN, CDR2 SYDVKM. The CDR3 is made up of 13 amino acids. CDR3 region: CASSRGSSYEQYV. The CDR3 coding sequence is TGTGCCAGCAGCCGGGGGAGCTCCTACGAGCAGTACGTC.

The genes are TRBV9 and TRBJ2-7; D is unresolved. This CDR3 has 13 residues. V dropped 4 bases and J dropped 4 bases, with 12 bases sitting between them. The germline CDR1 and CDR2 sequences are SGDLS and YYNGEE. CDR3 bases: TGTGCCAGCAGCCCCTCGCACGATTACGAGCAGTACTTC. Translated, it gives CASSPSHDYEQYF. The full variable domain, rest sourced from reference TRBV9 and TRBJ2-7, is DSGVTQTPKHLITATGQRVTLRCSPRSGDLSVYWYQQSLDQGLQFLIQYYNGEERAKGNILERFSAQQFPDLHSELNLSSLELGDSALYFCASSPSHDYEQYFGPGTRLTVT.